The T cell receptor beta chain under discussion was sequenced for a study of radiotherapy plus CTLA-4 blockade in lung cancer. Whole-study context: Objective response was observed in over 15% of patients, and disease control in about 30%. Study-level results: Reports state that early shifts in blood T cell clones, with interferon-beta, best predicted response. Some TCR clones had been derived from tumors. These clones expanded in peripheral blood after radiotherapy plus ipilimumab.

The table came from immunoSEQ multiplex PCR; TCRdb's copy has only in-frame clones and leaves some out. This sample has roughly 45,000 clones, with roughly 60% found just once. This clone was detected a few times. The antigen remains unidentified. Other nucleotide sequences from this sample produce the same CDR3. Enrolled patients, whose metastatic non-small-cell lung cancer was chemo-refractory, received focal radiation plus CTLA-4 blockade with ipilimumab. The CDR3 runs 15 residues. Trimming took off 5 bases at V and 2 bases at J, with 12 bases between the two ends. In germline, CDR1 is SGHTA, CDR2 FQGTGA.

The sample was peripheral blood, taken from a patient treated with radiotherapy plus ipilimumab. The rearrangement uses TRBV7-3 and TRBJ2-2, with D possibly TRBD2 on 5 matching bases. The receptor's source is a human donor with non-small cell lung cancer who had a partial response to radiotherapy plus ipilimumab. For the CDR3, the DNA is TGTGCCAGCAGCGCAACGGGAACCAACACCGGGGAGCTGTTTTTT. Translation: CASSATGTNTGELFF. The complete variable domain, with remaining parts taken from reference TRBV7-3 and TRBJ2-2, reads GAGVSQTPSNKVTEKGKYVELRCDPISGHTALYWYRQSLGQGPEFLIYFQGTGAADDSGLPNDRFFAVRPEGSVSTLKIQRTERGDSAVYLCASSATGTNTGELFFGEGSRLTVL.